This T cell receptor beta chain is drawn from a study of beta chain features in type 1 diabetes (dated by TCRdb to 2017 to 2018). For the wider study: No differences in mean age, gender distribution, total cell number or subset yield were found between patients and healthy donors. Naive and central memory subsets were obtained from all 30 or so donors, but regulatory and stem cell-like memory subsets were isolated from only 8 patients and roughly eight healthy donors. A total of under 120,000,000 sorted cells were examined across all samples, and RNA yield correlated strongly with the number of cells per subset. In the study, TCRB repertoires of sorted circulating CD4+ T cell subsets from recently diagnosed type 1 diabetes patients were compared with those of matched healthy donors.

From the cysteine up to the phenylalanine, the CDR3 has a length of 13 residues. Only the CDR3 region is kept as DNA, spanning 39 bases read in frame from base 1. V has 4 bases trimmed and J has 6 bases trimmed; junction bases matching no gene number 3. For CDR1 and CDR2, the germline V gene (reference sequence) lists LNHNV and YYDKDF. Overall study results and their limits: PCR might favor shorter templates, but patient and control samples were amplified and corrected together, so any skew would affect both groups equally. At VDJ recombination sites, patients with type 1 diabetes made fewer insertions and deleted more nucleotides, a pattern implying thymic rearrangement abnormalities. Because the HLA sub-analyses included only small numbers of individuals, any influence of HLA type on TCRB rearrangement was left unresolved. Because cDNA was sequenced instead of genomic DNA, highly expressing activated cells could be over-represented, though the groups showed no difference in activation or CD3 levels. Naive, central memory and regulatory TCRB repertoires appeared to be more similar among patients than among healthy donors. In all four CD4+ subsets, TCRB CDR3 length was moderately but significantly shorter in type 1 diabetes patients.

All of the isolated RNA was reverse transcribed with the High Capacity cDNA Reverse Transcription Kit, so expressed TCRB transcripts were sequenced. Deep immunoSEQ sequencing was performed on naive, central memory and regulatory T cell samples, with an average of around 3.5 million total reads per sample. After sorted cells were lysed in RLT buffer, RNA was extracted with DNase-treated RNeasy Micro or Mini kits, with the choice depending on cell number. To prevent cross-contamination, every cell subset was processed on its own, while patient and healthy donor samples were processed together. TCRB sequences were amplified from cDNA with the immunoSEQ multiplex PCR, producing 87-bp fragments spanning the CDR3 region. Sequencing of the amplicons was done on the Illumina HiSeq platform. The authors processed their data as follows. PCR bias was corrected computationally using synthetic template baselines, and reads within Hamming distance 2 were collapsed, with unmergeable singletons discarded. By aligning reads against IMGT, V, D and J genes, CDR3 length, and insertions or deletions at six rearrangement sites were assigned. Clonotype counts were normalized to sorted cell number within each subset before computing true diversity and Gini coefficients with the tcR R package. The overlap coefficient, calculated on TCRB nucleotide sequences, was used to quantify repertoire sharing. Out-of-frame TCRB sequences from naive cells were analyzed to stand in for the pre-selection repertoire. Not all clones reach the TCRdb copy of this immuneACCESS table, which keeps in-frame sequences only. Checked studies attribute under half of the gap to unresolved V genes and leave the rest unexplained. V, J and clone size reflect that table, while D and trimming were determined from the DNA. For this sample the table gives 810,000 or so clones, of which roughly 17% were detected only once. Together, the top ten hold 0.02% to 0.03% of the sample.

From each donor, a single peripheral blood sample of around 120 mL on average was drawn into heparinised tubes. A BD FACSAria II was used to sort naive, central memory, regulatory and stem cell-like memory CD4+ T cells with a panel that included CD45RO, CCR7, CD25, CD127, CD95 and CD27. A purity above 95% was achieved for all sorted populations. Right away, PBMCs were isolated by Lymphoprep density gradient centrifugation and were stained directly, with no culture step. Samples were stained and sorted in pairs, with one healthy donor and one patient per experiment, so that batch effects were minimized. Of note for this clone: This clone's antigen is unknown. The sample holds no much larger clone one base away, and base qualities are not on file. Other DNA sequences in this sample translate to the same CDR3.

The rearranged chain carries TRBV15 and TRBJ1-5, and 7 junctional nucleotides match TRBD1. The TCR originated in a woman between 18 and 30 years old in good health. Sample: naive CD4+ T cells from blood. The sample's cell subset or site label is to be understood as: true naive CD4+ T cells. The CDR3 region reads CATSKQGSQPQHF. The nucleotides read TGTGCCACCAGCAAACAGGGGAGTCAGCCCCAGCATTTT.